This record covers a single TCR beta chain. This entry is derived from a study of blood T cell repertoires in COVID-19. Assay: immunoSEQ multiplex PCR; the TCRdb copy retains only in-frame clones and omits some. The repertoire includes about 140,000 clones, more than 65% of them detected once, and 7.5% to 8.5% sits in the top ten. Trimming took 1 base from V and 4 from J; bases not matched to a gene: 9. This CDR3 is 16 amino acids long. CDR1 is MGHRA and CDR2 is YSYEKL in the germline V gene. The specimen sequenced was peripheral blood. The chain joins TRBV4-1 to TRBJ2-5; TRBD2 aligns across 7 bases. This receptor was taken from a human donor in a cohort sampled during active COVID-19. The CDR3 DNA follows: TGCGCCAGCAGCCAAGTCGGACTAGGGGTGAGAGAGACCCAGTACTTC. Amino acids: CASSQVGLGVRETQYF.